This TCR beta chain appears in the sequencing data of a study of cytomegalovirus exposure and HLA in healthy donors. In the study overall: An early data release held around 80 million unique TCRs from HLA-typed donors. 81% of 300 to 450 genotyped donors fell in the Caucasian-associated ancestry cluster.

Use of 60 Vbeta and 13 Jbeta primers characterized the PCR. This table comes from immunoSEQ multiplex PCR, and its TCRdb copy is limited to in-frame clones, with some not included. Of 130,000 to 150,000 clones listed, 80% were seen once; the top ten hold nearly 7%. General study findings and limits: It was reported that TCR beta sequences correctly inferred the HLA-A and HLA-B alleles for most subjects.

This CDR3 comprises 14 residues. Germline CDR1 and CDR2: SGHNT and YENEEA. V trimming: 3 bases; J trimming: 3 bases; junction bases outside the gene matches: 4. Details on this clone: Its antigen is still unknown.

The sequence came from a middle-aged man in good health and CMV-seropositive. The chain uses TRBV11-3 and TRBJ2-7; 8 bases agree with TRBD2. The specimen sequenced was PBMCs. The CDR3 bases are TGTGCCAGCAGCTTTAGCGGGACCGACTACGAGCAGTACTTC. Amino acid sequence: CASSFSGTDYEQYF.